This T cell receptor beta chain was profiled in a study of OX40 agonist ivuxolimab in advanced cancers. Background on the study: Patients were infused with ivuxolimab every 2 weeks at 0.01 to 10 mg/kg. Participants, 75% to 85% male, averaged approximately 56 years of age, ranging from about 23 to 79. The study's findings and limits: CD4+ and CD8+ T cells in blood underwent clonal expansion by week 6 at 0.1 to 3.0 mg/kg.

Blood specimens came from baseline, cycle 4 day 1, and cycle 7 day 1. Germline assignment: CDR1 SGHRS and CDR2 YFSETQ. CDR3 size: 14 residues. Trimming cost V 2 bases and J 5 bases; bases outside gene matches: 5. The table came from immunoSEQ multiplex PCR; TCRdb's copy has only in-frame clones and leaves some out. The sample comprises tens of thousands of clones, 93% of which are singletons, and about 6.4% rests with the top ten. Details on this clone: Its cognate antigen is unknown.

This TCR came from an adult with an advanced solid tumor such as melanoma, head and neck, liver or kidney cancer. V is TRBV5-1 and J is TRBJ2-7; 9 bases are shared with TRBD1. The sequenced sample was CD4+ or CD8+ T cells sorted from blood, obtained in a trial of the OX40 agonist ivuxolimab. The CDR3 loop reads CASSLYDRGDEQYF. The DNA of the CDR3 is TGCGCCAGCAGCTTATACGACAGGGGGGACGAGCAGTACTTC.